The entry below describes one T cell receptor (beta chain). Authors' processing steps: Amplification of reference gene primers provided the estimated nucleated cell counts. Generated by immunoSEQ multiplex PCR, the TCRdb table keeps only in-frame clones and is missing some. Clone size and V and J calls were adopted from that table, with D and trimming inferred from the DNA. This repertoire shows fewer than 100,000 clones, roughly 85% found once; its top ten account for 3.8%. These data belong to a study of blood T cell repertoires in COVID-19. Study summary: PBMCs, B-cell-depleted T cells, or T cells provided the cDNA or gDNA that made up the material.

Deletions cut 0 bases from V and 2 bases from J, with 7 bases between. The CDR3 runs 14 residues. Germline CDR1 MGHDK, CDR2 SYGVNS. The clonotype was recovered from a man aged 55 to 70 with acute or convalescent COVID-19. V and J are TRBV25-1 and TRBJ2-5; no reliable D call. Sequencing used peripheral blood. CDR3 coding DNA: TGTGCCAGCAGTGAATATGGCAGTCAAGAGACCCAGTACTTC. Amino acid sequence: CASSEYGSQETQYF.